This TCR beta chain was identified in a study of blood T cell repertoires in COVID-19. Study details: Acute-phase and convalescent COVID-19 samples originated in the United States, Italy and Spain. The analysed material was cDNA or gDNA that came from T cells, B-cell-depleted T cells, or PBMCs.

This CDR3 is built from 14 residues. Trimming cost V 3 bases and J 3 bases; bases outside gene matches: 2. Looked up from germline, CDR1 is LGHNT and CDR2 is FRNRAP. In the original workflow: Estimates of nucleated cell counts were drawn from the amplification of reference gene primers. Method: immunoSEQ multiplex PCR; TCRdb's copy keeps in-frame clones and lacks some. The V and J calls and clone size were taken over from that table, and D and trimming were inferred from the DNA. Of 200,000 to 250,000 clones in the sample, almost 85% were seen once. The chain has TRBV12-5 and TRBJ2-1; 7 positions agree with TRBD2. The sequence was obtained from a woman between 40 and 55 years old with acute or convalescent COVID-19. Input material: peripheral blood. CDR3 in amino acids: CASGFSGFYNEQFF. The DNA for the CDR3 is TGTGCTAGTGGTTTTAGCGGGTTCTACAATGAGCAGTTCTTC. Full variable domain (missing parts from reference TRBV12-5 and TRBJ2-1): DARVTQTPRHKVTEMGQEVTMRCQPILGHNTVFWYRQTMMQGLELLAYFRNRAPLDDSGMPKDRFSAEMPDATLATLKIQPSEPRDSAVYFCASGFSGFYNEQFFGPGTRLTVL.